Below are 17 T cell receptor beta chains sequenced from a single sample in a study of blood T cells in healthy people across ages. Primers used in a second PCR of roughly 6 to 12 cycles were a sample-barcoded 5' primer and a J-beta primer mix. Each CDR3 protein is one row after TCRdb ran MiXCR on the 5' RACE reads. The table includes about 830,000 distinct CDR3 sequences, about 62% detected once. Sequenced sample: blood. These receptors all come from a young man in good health.

The rearrangement joins TRBV3-1 to TRBJ1-4; no clear D. The germline V and J ends were trimmed by 4 bases and 4 bases, with 10 bases remaining between them. The germline gives CDR1 LGHDT, CDR2 YNNKEL (reference sequence). The CDR3 sequence is 14 residues long. Here the CDR3 DNA reads TGTGCCAGCAGCCGCGGGAGCGTTAATGAAAAACTGTTTTTT. Encoded protein: CASSRGSVNEKLFF.

The rearrangement uses TRBV7-2 and TRBJ2-5; 10 positions match TRBD2. Germline V gene lookup returns CDR1 SGHTA and CDR2 FQGNSA. The CDR3 has 16 residues. Germline trimming cut 4 bases from V and 0 bases from J; bases unmatched to any gene: 5. The CDR3 spells CASSSPSGGDQETQYF. CDR3 in DNA: TGTGCCAGCAGCTCGCCTAGCGGGGGAGACCAAGAGACCCAGTACTTC.

This clonotype was counted only a few times. Possible read error: a much larger clone is one base away. The chain employs TRBV12-3 or TRBV12-4 and TRBJ1-2, with D maybe TRBD1 (6 bases). Trimming removed 5 bases from V and 8 bases from J, with 15 bases in between. The CDR3 is 13 residues long. CDR3 sequence: CASSRNSGDGYTF. The CDR3 DNA sequence: TGTGCCAGCAGTCGAAATTCAGGGGACGGCTACACCTTC.

This clonotype was seen a few times. The chain uses TRBV2 and TRBJ2-1; 11 bases are a match to TRBD2. Germline CDR1 reads SNHLY; CDR2 reads FYNNEI. Trimming cost V 7 bases and J 5 bases; bases outside gene matches: 4. The CDR3 is made up of 14 amino acids. Here the CDR3 reads CASKTSGRDNEQFF. CDR3 DNA: TGTGCCAGCAAAACTAGCGGGAGAGACAATGAGCAGTTCTTC.

CDR3: CASSLAGGPFEQFF. In DNA, the CDR3 is TGTGCCAGCAGCTTAGCGGGGGGGCCTTTTGAGCAGTTCTTC. This chain links TRBV7-2 with TRBJ2-1, with D tentatively TRBD2 (7 bases). Looked up from germline, CDR1 is SGHTA and CDR2 is FQGNSA. V lost 0 bases to trimming and J lost 9 bases, with 12 bases between them. The CDR3 totals 14 residues.

The chain is built from TRBV27 and TRBJ2-5, with D possibly matching TRBD1 (5 bases). The V end lost 11 bases, the J end lost 2 bases, and 36 bases lay between the germline ends. In germline, CDR1 is MNHEY, CDR2 SMNVEV (reference sequence). The CDR3 totals 20 residues. CDR3 sequence: CARAGSPISILSIGQETQYF. CDR3 bases: TGTGCCCGAGCAGGGTCACCCATCTCTATTCTCTCAATCGGACAAGAGACCCAGTACTTC.

The chain is built from TRBV27 and TRBJ2-5, with TRBD1 matching 11 bases. Near its end, the DNA agrees better with TRBJ2-7, so the J call may be wrong. The germline gives CDR1 MNHEY, CDR2 SMNVEV (reference sequence). This CDR3 has 13 amino acids. CDR3 in DNA: TGTGCCATCGGGACAGGGGGGTTCGACGAGCAGTACTTC. Amino acid sequence: CAIGTGGFDEQYF.

This clonotype was found a few times. The rearrangement uses TRBV20-1 and TRBJ1-2; D is possibly TRBD1 (5 bases). The V end lost 2 bases, the J end lost 3 bases, and 10 bases lay between the germline ends. CDR1 DFQATT and CDR2 SNEGSKA come from the germline V gene (reference sequence). This CDR3 spans 13 amino acids. The CDR3: CSARIGDHYGYTF. In DNA form, the CDR3 reads TGCAGTGCTAGAATAGGGGATCACTATGGCTACACCTTC.

The chain carries TRBV5-1 and TRBJ1-2; D not resolved. This CDR3 has 16 amino acids. Looked up from germline, CDR1 is SGHRS and CDR2 is YFSETQ. V was trimmed by 0 bases and J by 0 bases, leaving 12 bases between them. This CDR3 reads CASSLAFDLSNYGYTF. CDR3 DNA: TGCGCCAGCAGCTTGGCCTTTGACCTTTCTAACTATGGCTACACCTTC.

The sample holds a few counts of this clonotype. The chain uses TRBV9 and TRBJ2-1; TRBD2 matches at 10 bases. Germline assignment: CDR1 SGDLS and CDR2 YYNGEE. The V and J ends lost 3 bases and 7 bases, in that order; junction bases with no gene match: 7. The CDR3 runs to 15 residues. The CDR3: CASSANVAGGNEQFF. CDR3 bases: TGTGCCAGCAGCGCCAATGTAGCGGGGGGAAATGAGCAGTTCTTC.

This clonotype appeared a few times. The chain is built from TRBV20-1 and TRBJ1-6; TRBD1 might be the D (5 bases). The CDR3 totals 14 residues. Looked up from germline, CDR1 is DFQATT and CDR2 is SNEGSKA (reference sequence). V lost 3 bases, J lost 7 bases, and 13 bases lay in between. CDR3 nucleotides: TGCAGTGCTAGGGCCGGGACGGAGAATTCACCCCTCCACTTT. Protein product: CSARAGTENSPLHF.

V gene TRBV27 combines with J gene TRBJ2-1, with 9 bases identical to TRBD2. Germline V gives CDR1 MNHEY, CDR2 SMNVEV (reference sequence). The CDR3 consists of 15 residues. Trimming at V came to 2 bases and at J to 8 bases, leaving 7 bases not matched to a gene. CDR3 DNA: TGTGCCAGCAGTTTAACCAGCGGGGGGTGTGATGAGCAGTTCTTC. The encoded protein is CASSLTSGGCDEQFF.

The chain couples TRBV6-5 to TRBJ2-7; no clear D gene. CDR3 size: 15 residues. The V end lost 3 bases, the J end lost 0 bases, and 12 bases lay between the germline ends. Looked up from germline, CDR1 is MNHEY and CDR2 is SVGAGI. The CDR3 sequence: CASSYGTTYSYEQYF. The CDR3 DNA reads TGTGCCAGCAGTTATGGCACAACTTACTCCTACGAGCAGTACTTC.

The chain recombines TRBV3-1 with TRBJ1-1; tentatively, D is TRBD1 (5 bases). Trimming left V 0 bases short and J 11 bases short, with 13 bases between. The CDR3 sequence is 13 residues long. Germline CDR1 LGHDT, CDR2 YNNKEL (reference sequence). The CDR3 loop reads CASSQEGREGAFF. The CDR3 DNA sequence: TGTGCCAGCAGCCAAGAGGGGCGCGAGGGGGCTTTCTTT.

This clonotype was seen at least ten times. J is TRBJ1-2 and V is TRBV7-2, with D unclear. CDR1 is SGHTA and CDR2 is FQGNSA in the germline V gene. V was pared by 0 bases and J by 7 bases, with 9 bases between. The CDR3 runs to 13 residues. CDR3: CASSLAGSGGYTF. The CDR3 bases are TGTGCCAGCAGCTTAGCCGGGTCGGGTGGCTACACCTTC.

The chain joins TRBV6-1 to TRBJ1-5, with D perhaps TRBD1 (5 bases). This CDR3 is built from 17 residues. V was clipped by 1 base and J by 2 bases, with 15 bases between them. Germline loops: CDR1 MNHNS, CDR2 SASEGT. The CDR3: CASSEVLQVIGNQPQHF. The CDR3 DNA sequence: TGTGCCAGCAGTGAAGTACTACAGGTCATAGGCAATCAGCCCCAGCATTTT.

This clonotype has only a few counts. This chain links TRBV6-1 with TRBJ2-1, with unresolved D. The CDR3 loop spans 12 amino acids. CDR1 MNHNS and CDR2 SASEGT come from the germline V gene. Trimming removed 6 bases at V and 2 bases at J, with 5 bases between. CDR3 protein: CASRSPYNEQFF. Written as DNA, the CDR3 is TGTGCCAGCAGATCACCCTACAATGAGCAGTTCTTC.